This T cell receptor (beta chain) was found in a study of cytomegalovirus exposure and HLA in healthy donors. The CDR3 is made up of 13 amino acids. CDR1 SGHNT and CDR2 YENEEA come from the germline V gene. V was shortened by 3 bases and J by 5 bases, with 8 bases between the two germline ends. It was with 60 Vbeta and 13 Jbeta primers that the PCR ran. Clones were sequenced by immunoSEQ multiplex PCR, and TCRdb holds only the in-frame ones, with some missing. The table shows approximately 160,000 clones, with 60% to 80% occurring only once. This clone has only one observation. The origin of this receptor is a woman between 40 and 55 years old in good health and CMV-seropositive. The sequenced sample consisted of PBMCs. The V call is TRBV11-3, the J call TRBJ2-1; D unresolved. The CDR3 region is CASSLAVDNEQFF. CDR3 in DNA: TGTGCCAGCAGCTTGGCCGTTGACAATGAGCAGTTCTTC. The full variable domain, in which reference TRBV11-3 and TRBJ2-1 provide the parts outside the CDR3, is EAGVVQSPRYKIIEKKQPVAFWCNPISGHNTLYWYLQNLGQGPELLIRYENEEAVDDSQLPKDRFSAERLKGVDSTLKIQPAELGDSAVYLCASSLAVDNEQFFGPGTRLTVL.